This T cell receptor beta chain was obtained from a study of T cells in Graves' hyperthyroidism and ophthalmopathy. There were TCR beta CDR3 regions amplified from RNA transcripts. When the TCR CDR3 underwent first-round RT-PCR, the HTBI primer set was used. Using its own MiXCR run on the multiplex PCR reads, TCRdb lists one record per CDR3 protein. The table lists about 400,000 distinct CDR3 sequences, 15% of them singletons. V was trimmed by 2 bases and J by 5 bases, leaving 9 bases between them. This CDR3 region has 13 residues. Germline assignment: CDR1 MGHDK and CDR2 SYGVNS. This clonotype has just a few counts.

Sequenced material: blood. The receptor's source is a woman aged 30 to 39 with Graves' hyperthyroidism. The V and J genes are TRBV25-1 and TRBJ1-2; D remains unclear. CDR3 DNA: TGTGCCAGCAGTGAAATCGGGCAGTATGGCTACACCTTC. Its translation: CASSEIGQYGYTF.